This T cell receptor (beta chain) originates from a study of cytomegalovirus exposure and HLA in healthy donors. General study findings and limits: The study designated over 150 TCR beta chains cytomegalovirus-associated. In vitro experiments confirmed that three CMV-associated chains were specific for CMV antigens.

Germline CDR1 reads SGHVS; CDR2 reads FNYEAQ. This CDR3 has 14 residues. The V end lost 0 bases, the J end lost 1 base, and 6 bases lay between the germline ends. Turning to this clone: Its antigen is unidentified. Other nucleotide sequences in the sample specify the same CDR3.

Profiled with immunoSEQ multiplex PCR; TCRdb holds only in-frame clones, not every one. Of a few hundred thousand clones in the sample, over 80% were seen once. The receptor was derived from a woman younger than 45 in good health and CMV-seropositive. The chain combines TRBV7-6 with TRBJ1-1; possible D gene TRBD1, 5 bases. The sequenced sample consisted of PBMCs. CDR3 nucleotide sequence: TGTGCCAGCAGCTTAGCGGGACGGAACACTGAAGCTTTCTTT. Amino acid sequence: CASSLAGRNTEAFF.